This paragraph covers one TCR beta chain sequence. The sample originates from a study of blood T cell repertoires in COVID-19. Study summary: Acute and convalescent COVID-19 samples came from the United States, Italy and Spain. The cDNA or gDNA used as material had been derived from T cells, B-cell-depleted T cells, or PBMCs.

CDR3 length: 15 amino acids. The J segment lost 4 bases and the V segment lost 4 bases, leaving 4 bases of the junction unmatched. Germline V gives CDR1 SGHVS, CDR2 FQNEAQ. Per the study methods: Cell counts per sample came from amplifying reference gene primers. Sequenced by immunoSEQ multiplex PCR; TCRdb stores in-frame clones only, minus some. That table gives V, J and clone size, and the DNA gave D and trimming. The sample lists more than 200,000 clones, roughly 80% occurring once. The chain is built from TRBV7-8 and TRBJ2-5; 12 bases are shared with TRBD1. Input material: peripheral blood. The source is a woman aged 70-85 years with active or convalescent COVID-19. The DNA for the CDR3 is TGTGCCAGCAGCTGGGGACAGGGGGCTGGAGAGACCCAGTACTTC. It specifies CASSWGQGAGETQYF. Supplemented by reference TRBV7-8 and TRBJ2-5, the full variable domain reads GAGVSQSPRYKVAKRGQDVALRCDPISGHVSLFWYQQALGQGPEFLTYFQNEAQLDKSGLPSDRFFAERPEGSVSTLKIQRTQQEDSAVYLCASSWGQGAGETQYFGPGTRLLVL.